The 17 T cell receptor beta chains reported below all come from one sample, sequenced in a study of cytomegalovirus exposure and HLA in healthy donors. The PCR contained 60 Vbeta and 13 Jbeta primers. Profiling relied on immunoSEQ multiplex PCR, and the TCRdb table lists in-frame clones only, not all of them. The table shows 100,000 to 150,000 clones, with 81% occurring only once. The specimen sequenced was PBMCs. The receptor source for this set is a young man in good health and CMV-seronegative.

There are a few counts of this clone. For the CDR3, the DNA is TGTGCCAGCGACTGGGACAGGGGGAAAGCTGAAGCTTTCTTT. Translated: CASDWDRGKAEAFF. V usage is TRBV6-1 and J usage is TRBJ1-1; 11 positions agree with TRBD1. The germline CDR1 and CDR2 sequences are MNHNS and SASEGT. V gave up 8 bases and J gave up 6 bases; unmatched junction bases: 8. The CDR3 spans 14 residues.

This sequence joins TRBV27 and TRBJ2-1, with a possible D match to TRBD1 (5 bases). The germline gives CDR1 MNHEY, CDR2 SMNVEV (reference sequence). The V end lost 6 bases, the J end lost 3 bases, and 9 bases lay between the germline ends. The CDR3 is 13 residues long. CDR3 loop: CASSRDSYNEQFF. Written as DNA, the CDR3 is TGTGCCAGCAGCCGTGACAGCTACAATGAGCAGTTCTTC.

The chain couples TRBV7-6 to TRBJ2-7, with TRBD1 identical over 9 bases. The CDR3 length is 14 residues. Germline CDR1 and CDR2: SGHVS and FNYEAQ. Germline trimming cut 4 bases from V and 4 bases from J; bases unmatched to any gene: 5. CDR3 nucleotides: TGTGCCAGCAGCTCCCGGGGACAGGGTTACGAGCAGTACTTC. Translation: CASSSRGQGYEQYF.

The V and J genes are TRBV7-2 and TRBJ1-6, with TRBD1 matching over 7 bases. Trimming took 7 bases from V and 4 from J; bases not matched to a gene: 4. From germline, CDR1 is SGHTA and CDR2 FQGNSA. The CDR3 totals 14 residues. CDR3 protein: CASTRTGYNSPLHF. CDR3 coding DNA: TGTGCCAGCACACGGACAGGTTATAATTCACCCCTCCACTTT.

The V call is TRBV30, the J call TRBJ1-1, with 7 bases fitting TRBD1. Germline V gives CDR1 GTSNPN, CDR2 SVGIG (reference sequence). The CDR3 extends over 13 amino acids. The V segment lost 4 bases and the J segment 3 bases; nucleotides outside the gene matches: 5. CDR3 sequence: CAWNGDSYTEAFF. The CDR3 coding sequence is TGTGCCTGGAACGGGGACAGCTACACTGAAGCTTTCTTT.

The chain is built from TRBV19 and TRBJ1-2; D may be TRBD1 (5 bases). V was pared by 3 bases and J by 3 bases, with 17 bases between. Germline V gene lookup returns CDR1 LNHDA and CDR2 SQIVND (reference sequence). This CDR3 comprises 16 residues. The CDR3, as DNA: TGTGCCAGTAGTATGGGGCAAACTCTTTGGGACTATGGCTACACCTTC. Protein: CASSMGQTLWDYGYTF.

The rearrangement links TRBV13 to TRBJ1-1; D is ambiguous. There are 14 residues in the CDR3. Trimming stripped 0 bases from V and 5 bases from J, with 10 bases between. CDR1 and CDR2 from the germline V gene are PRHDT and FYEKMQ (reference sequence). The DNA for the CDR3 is TGTGCCAGCAGCTTAGGGGTCCGGGGTACTGAAGCTTTCTTT. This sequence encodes CASSLGVRGTEAFF.

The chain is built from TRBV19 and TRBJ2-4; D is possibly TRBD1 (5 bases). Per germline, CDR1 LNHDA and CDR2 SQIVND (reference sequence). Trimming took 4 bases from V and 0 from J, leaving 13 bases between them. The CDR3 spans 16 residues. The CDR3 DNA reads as TGTGCCAGTAGTACCAGGGATATCGTAGCCAAAAACATTCAGTACTTC. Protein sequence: CASSTRDIVAKNIQYF. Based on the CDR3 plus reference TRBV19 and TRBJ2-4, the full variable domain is DGGITQSPKYLFRKEGQNVTLSCEQNLNHDAMYWYRQDPGQGLRLIYYSQIVNDFQKGDIAEGYSVSREKKESFPLTVTSAQKNPTAFYLCASSTRDIVAKNIQYFGAGTRLSVL.

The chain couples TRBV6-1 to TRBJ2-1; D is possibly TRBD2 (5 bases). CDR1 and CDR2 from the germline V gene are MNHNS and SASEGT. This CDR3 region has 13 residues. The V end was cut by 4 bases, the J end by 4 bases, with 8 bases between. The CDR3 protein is CASSAQRYNEQFF. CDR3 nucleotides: TGTGCCAGCAGTGCCCAGCGGTACAATGAGCAGTTCTTC.

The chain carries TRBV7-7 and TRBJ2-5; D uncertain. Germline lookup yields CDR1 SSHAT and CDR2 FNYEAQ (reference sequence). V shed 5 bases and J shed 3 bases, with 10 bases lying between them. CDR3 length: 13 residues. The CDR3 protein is CASSASIEETQYF. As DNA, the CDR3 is TGTGCCAGCAGCGCGTCAATTGAAGAGACCCAGTACTTC. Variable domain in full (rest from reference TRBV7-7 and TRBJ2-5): GAGVSQSPRYKVTKRGQDVTLRCDPISSHATLYWYQQALGQGPEFLTYFNYEAQPDKSGLPSDRFSAERPEGSISTLTIQRTEQRDSAMYRCASSASIEETQYFGPGTRLLVL.

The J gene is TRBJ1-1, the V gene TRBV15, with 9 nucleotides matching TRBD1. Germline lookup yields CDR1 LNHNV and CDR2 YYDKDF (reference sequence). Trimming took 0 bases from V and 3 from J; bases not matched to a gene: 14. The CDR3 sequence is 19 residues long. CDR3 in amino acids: CATSRDSLRDRETYTEAFF. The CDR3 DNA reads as TGTGCCACCAGCAGAGATTCTCTCCGGGACAGGGAAACGTACACTGAAGCTTTCTTT.

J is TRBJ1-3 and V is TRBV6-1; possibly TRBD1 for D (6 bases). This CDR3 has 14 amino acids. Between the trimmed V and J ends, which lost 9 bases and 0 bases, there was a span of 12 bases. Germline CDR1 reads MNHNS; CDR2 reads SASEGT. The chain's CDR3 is CARQVTGSGNTIYF. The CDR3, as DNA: TGTGCCAGGCAGGTGACAGGCTCTGGAAACACCATATATTTT.

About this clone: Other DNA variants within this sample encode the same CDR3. The CDR3 DNA follows: TGTGCCAGCAGCTTAGATAGTCAGCCCCAGCATTTT. It codes for CASSLDSQPQHF. The rearrangement links TRBV7-2 to TRBJ1-5, with D unclear. The CDR3 runs 12 residues. CDR1 is SGHTA and CDR2 is FQGNSA in the germline V gene. V was shortened by 1 base and J by 6 bases, with 4 bases between the two germline ends.

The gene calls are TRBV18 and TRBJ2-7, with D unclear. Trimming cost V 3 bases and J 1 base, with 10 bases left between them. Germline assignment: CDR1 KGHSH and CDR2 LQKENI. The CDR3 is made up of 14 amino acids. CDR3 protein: CASSPSSSSYEQYF. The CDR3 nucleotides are TGTGCCAGCTCACCTTCGTCCAGTTCCTACGAGCAGTACTTC. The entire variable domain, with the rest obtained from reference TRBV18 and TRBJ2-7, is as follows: NAGVMQNPRHLVRRRGQEARLRCSPMKGHSHVYWYRQLPEEGLKFMVYLQKENIIDESGMPKERFSAEFPKEGPSILRIQQVVRGDSAAYFCASSPSSSSYEQYFGPGTRLTVT.

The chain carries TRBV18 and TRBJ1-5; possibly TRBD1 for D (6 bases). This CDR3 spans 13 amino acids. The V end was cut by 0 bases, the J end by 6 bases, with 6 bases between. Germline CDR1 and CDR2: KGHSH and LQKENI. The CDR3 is CASSPPGAQPQHF. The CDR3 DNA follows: TGTGCCAGCTCACCACCGGGGGCTCAGCCCCAGCATTTT.

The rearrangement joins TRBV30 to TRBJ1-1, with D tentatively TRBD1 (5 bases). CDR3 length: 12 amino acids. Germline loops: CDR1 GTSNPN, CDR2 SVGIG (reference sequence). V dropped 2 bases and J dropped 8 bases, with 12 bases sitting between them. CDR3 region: CAWSSGWTEAFF. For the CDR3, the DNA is TGTGCCTGGAGTAGTGGATGGACAGAAGCTTTCTTT.

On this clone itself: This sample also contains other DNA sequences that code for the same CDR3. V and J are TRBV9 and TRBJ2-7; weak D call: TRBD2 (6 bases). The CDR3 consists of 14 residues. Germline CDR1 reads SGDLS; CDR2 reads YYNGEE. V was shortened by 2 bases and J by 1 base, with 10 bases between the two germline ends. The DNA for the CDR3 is TGTGCCAGCAGCGTCGGGAGTGGGTCCTACGAGCAGTACTTC. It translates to CASSVGSGSYEQYF.